This T cell receptor beta chain was observed in a study of T cells in Graves' hyperthyroidism and ophthalmopathy. Germline loops: CDR1 MNHNS, CDR2 SASEGT. V was trimmed by 0 bases and J by 7 bases, leaving 10 bases between them. The CDR3 covers 14 residues. This clonotype has a count of ten or more. Amplification targeted TCR beta CDR3 regions from RNA transcripts. TCR CDR3 regions were first amplified by RT-PCR with HTBI primers. Each CDR3 protein is one row after TCRdb ran MiXCR on the multiplex PCR reads. The sample holds about 740,000 distinct CDR3 sequences; 12% to 15% are singletons and the top ten take roughly a tenth.

The sample taken for sequencing was blood. The origin of this receptor is a woman younger than 35 with Graves' hyperthyroidism. V and J are TRBV6-1 and TRBJ1-5; D unresolved. The CDR3 reads CASSEADGSQPQHF. CDR3 DNA sequence: TGTGCCAGCAGTGAAGCGGACGGTAGCCAGCCCCAGCATTTT.